This T cell receptor (beta chain) derives from a study of molecular identifiers for immune sequencing clone quantification. With 4 bases clipped from V and 6 bases from J, the junction kept 8 bases outside the gene matches. The CDR3 is 15 amino acids. Germline loops: CDR1 SGHNT, CDR2 YENEEA. Previously described methods and listed TCR primers were employed for the bulk TCR libraries. TCRdb re-analysed the PCR reads in MiXCR, keeping a single row per CDR3 protein. The table shows just under 65,000 distinct CDR3 sequences, with 15% to 20% occurring only once. Ten or more counts support this clonotype. The material sequenced was naive CD8+ T cells from blood, with Jurkat cell RNA spiked in. Specified subset: FACS-sorted CD8+CD4-CCR7+CD45RA+ naive T cells. V and J are TRBV11-3 and TRBJ2-1, with 8 positions matching TRBD1. The TCR comes from a human donor in good health. Some libraries in this study had Jurkat cell RNA spiked in. The CDR3 DNA is TGTGCCAGCAGCTCGGGAAGGACAGGGTTCAATGAGCAGTTCTTC. This sequence encodes CASSSGRTGFNEQFF.